The text below deals with one T cell receptor (beta chain). The antigen remains unidentified. A constant-region primer primed TCR beta cDNA synthesis from roughly 510 ng of total RNA. Nested multiplex PCR, run for three rounds with slightly modified ARM-PCR, yielded TCR beta libraries. Forward primers for TRBV1-TRBV30 and a C-beta reverse primer served the first two PCR rounds, at around 9 cycles each. TCRdb itself ran the multiplex PCR reads through MiXCR, one entry per CDR3 protein. The sample shows 65,000 to 80,000 distinct CDR3 sequences, roughly three quarters of them seen only once. These data come from a study of tumor-infiltrating lymphocytes in primary liver carcinoma. V trimming: 4 bases; J trimming: 14 bases; junction bases outside the gene matches: 16. The CDR3 length is 14 residues. CDR1 and CDR2 (germline): SQVTM, ANQGSEA. Whole-study findings and limits: Top-250-clone fractions were significantly higher in tumors than in blood (p = 0.039). Researchers report that only about 8-24% of top clones turned up in all five tumor regions.

Bulk tissue was left unsorted, and RNA and DNA were co-extracted from about 20-30 mg of it. Primary liver carcinomas in the patients were surgically resected. The patients, who had chronic HBV infection, were treatment-naive (untreated). This TCR was sampled from a man aged 35 to 55 with primary liver carcinoma and hepatitis B virus infection. The rearrangement links TRBV29-1 to TRBJ2-3, with 9 bases that match TRBD1. Sequencing input: liver tumor tissue from sampling region 4. The subset here: tumor region T4, right-lateral pole. CDR3 nucleotide sequence: TGCAGCGTTGTGTCCGGGACAGGGCTAGATACACGGTATTTT. Its translation is CSVVSGTGLDTRYF.